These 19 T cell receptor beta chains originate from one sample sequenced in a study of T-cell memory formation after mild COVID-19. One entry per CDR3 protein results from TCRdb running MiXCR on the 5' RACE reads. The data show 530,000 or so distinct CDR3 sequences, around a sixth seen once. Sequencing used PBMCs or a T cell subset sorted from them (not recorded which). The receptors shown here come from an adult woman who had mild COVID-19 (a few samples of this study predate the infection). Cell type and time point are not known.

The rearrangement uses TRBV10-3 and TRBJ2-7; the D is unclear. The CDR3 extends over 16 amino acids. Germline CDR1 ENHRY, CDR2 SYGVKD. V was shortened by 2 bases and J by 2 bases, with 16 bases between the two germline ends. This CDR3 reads CAISEPLWAPTYEQYF. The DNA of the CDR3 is TGTGCCATCAGTGAGCCCCTCTGGGCGCCGACCTACGAGCAGTACTTC.

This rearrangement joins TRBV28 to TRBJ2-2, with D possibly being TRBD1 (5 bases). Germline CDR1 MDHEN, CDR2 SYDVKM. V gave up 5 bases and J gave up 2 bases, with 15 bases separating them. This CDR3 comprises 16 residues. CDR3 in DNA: TGTGCCAGCAGTATCGGATCCGGACACAACACCGGGGAGCTGTTTTTT. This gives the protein CASSIGSGHNTGELFF.

The CDR3 loop is CASSPWVGDEAFF. CDR3 DNA sequence: TGTGCCAGCAGCCCTTGGGTCGGGGATGAAGCTTTCTTT. The gene calls are TRBV7-8 and TRBJ1-1, with no clear D. V was clipped by 5 bases and J by 7 bases, with 14 bases between them. Looked up from germline, CDR1 is SGHVS and CDR2 is FQNEAQ. The CDR3 is 13 amino acids.

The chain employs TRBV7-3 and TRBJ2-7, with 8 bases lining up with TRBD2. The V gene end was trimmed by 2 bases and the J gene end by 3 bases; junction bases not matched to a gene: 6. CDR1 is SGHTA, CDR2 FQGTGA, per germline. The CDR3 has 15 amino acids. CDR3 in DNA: TGTGCCAGCAGCTTAGGTCCTAGCGGGTTCTACGAGCAGTACTTC. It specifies CASSLGPSGFYEQYF.

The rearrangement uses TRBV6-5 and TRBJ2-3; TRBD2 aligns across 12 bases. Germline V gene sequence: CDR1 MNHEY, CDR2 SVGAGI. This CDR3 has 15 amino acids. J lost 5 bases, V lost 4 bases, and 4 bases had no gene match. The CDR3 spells CASSFGLAGQDTQYF. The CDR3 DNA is TGTGCCAGCAGTTTCGGACTAGCGGGGCAAGATACGCAGTATTTT.

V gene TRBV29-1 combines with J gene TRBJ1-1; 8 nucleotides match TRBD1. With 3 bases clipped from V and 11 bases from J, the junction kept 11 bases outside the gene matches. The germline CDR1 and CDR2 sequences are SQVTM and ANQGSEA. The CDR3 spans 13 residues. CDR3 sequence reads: CSVDLSGGIGAFF. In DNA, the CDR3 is TGCAGCGTTGATTTGTCAGGGGGCATCGGGGCTTTCTTT.

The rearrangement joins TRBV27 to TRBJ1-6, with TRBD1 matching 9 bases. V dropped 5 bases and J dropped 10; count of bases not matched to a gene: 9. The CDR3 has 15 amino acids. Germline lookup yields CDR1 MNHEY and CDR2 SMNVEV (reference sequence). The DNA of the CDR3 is TGTGCCAGCAGTCTAGGGGGGACAGGGACCTCACCCCTCCACTTT. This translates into CASSLGGTGTSPLHF.

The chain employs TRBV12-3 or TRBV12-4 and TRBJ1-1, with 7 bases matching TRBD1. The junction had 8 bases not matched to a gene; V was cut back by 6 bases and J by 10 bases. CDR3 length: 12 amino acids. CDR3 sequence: CASRRDSPGAFF. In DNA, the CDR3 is TGTGCCAGCAGACGGGACAGCCCAGGAGCTTTCTTT.

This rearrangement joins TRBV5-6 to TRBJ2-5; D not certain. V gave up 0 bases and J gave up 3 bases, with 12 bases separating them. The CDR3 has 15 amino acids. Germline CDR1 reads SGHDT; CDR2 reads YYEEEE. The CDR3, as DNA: TGTGCCAGCAGCTTGGCCAGGCAGGCAAAAGAGACCCAGTACTTC. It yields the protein CASSLARQAKETQYF.

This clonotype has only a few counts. The CDR3 DNA follows: TGTGCCAGCAGCTTGGGGCAGGGGACAAATTTCGCTCAGCCCCAGCATTTT. Protein sequence: CASSLGQGTNFAQPQHF. The chain combines TRBV5-6 with TRBJ1-5; tentative D call: TRBD1 (6 bases). This CDR3 region has 17 residues. Germline CDR1 SGHDT, CDR2 YYEEEE. V was shortened by 0 bases and J by 6 bases, with 19 bases between the two germline ends.

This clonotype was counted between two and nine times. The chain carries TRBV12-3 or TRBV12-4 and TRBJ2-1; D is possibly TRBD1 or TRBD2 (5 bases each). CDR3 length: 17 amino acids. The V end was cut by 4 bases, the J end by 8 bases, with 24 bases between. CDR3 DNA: TGTGCCAGCAGTTACTCTGAGGGGCCTATGGGTTGGGATGAGCAGTTCTTC. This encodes CASSYSEGPMGWDEQFF.

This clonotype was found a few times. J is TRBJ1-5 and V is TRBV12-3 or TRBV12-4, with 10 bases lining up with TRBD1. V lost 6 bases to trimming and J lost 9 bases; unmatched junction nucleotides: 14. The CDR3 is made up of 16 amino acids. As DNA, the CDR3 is TGTGCCAGCAGCTCGAGACAGGGGGCTCTGGTAGGGCCCCAGCATTTT. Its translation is CASSSRQGALVGPQHF.

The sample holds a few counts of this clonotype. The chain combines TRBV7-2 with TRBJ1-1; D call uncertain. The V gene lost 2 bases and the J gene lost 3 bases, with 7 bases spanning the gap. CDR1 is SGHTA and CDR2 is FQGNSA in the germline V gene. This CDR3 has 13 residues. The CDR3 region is CASSLMEDTEAFF. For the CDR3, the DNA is TGTGCCAGCAGCTTAATGGAGGACACTGAAGCTTTCTTT.

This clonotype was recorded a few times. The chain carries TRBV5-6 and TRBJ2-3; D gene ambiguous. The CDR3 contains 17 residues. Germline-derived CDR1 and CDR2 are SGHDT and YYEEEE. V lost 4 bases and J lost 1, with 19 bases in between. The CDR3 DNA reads TGTGCCAGCAGCCCCCTAAGAGTTGGCAGCCGCACAGATACGCAGTATTTT. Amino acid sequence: CASSPLRVGSRTDTQYF.

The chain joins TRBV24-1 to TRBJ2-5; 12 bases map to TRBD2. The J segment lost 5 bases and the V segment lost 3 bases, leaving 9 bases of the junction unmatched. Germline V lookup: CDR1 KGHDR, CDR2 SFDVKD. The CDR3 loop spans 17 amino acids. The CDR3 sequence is CATSDARLAGDRETQYF. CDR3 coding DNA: TGTGCCACCAGTGATGCAAGACTAGCGGGAGATCGGGAGACCCAGTACTTC.

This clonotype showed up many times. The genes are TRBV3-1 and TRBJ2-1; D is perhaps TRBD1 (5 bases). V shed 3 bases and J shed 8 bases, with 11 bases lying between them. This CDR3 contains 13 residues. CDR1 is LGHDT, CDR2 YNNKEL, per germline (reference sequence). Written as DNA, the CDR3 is TGTGCCAGCAGCCAGCTGGACACCGATGAGCAGTTCTTC. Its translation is CASSQLDTDEQFF.

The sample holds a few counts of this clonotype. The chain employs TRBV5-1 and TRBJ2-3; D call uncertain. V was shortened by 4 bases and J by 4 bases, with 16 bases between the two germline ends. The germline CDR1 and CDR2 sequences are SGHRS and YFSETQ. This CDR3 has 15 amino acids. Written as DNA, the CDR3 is TGCGCCAGCAGCCTCCCGGGTAGCCGGGCAGATACGCAGTATTTT. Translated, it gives CASSLPGSRADTQYF.

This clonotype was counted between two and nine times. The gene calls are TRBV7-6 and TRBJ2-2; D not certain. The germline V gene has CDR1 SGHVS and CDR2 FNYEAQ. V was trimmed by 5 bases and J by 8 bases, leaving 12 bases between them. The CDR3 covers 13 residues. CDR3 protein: CASSPLVAGELFF. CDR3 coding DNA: TGTGCCAGCAGCCCGCTAGTAGCTGGGGAGCTGTTTTTT.

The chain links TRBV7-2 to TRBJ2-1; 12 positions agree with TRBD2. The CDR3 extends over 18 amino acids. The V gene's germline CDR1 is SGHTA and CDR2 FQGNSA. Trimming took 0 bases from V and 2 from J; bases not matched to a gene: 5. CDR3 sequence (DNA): TGTGCCAGCAGCTTAGCTTCTAGCGGGAGGGGGACCTACAATGAGCAGTTCTTC. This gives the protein CASSLASSGRGTYNEQFF.